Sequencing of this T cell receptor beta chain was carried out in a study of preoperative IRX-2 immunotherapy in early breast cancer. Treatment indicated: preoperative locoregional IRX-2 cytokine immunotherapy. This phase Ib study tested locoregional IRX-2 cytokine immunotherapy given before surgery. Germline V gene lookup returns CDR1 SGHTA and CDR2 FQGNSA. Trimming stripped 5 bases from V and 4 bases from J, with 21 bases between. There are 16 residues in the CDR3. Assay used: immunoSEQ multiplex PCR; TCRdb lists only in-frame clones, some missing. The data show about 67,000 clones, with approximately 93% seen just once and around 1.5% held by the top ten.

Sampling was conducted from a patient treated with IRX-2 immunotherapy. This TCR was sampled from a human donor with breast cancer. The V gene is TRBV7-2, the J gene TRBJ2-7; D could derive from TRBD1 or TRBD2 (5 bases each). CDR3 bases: TGTGCCAGCAGCGCCGGCCCAGGACACGGACTTTACGAGCAGTACTTC. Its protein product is CASSAGPGHGLYEQYF.